These 14 T cell receptor beta chains were all obtained from the same sample, sequenced in a study of shared clonotypes between healthy human individuals. Naive CD8 populations comprised CD45RO-negative cells positively selected for CCR7, excluding terminally differentiated effector memory CD45RA+ cells. TCRdb's table, derived via immunoSEQ multiplex PCR, lists solely in-frame clones and lacks some. The sample holds millions of clones, about 93% seen once. Sequencing was performed on naive CD8+ T cells from PBMCs. The receptor source for this set is a man aged 18 to 35 in good health. Some clones in this sample may be carry-over from other donors' samples.

The chain couples TRBV9 to TRBJ2-1; TRBD2 agrees at 8 bases. The V and J ends lost 4 bases and 0 bases, in that order; junction bases with no gene match: 6. Germline loops: CDR1 SGDLS, CDR2 YYNGEE. CDR3 length: 16 amino acids. The CDR3 sequence is CASSLAGTSSYNEQFF. Here the CDR3 DNA reads TGTGCCAGCAGCCTGGCCGGGACTAGCTCCTACAATGAGCAGTTCTTC.

The chain is built from TRBV11-2 and TRBJ2-1; 10 bases align to TRBD2. Trimming cost V 1 base and J 3 bases; bases outside gene matches: 6. CDR3 length equals 17 residues. Germline CDR1 and CDR2: SGHAT and FQNNGV. CDR3 coding DNA: TGTGCCAGCAGCTTAGTATCTAGCGGGAGTTTCTACAATGAGCAGTTCTTC. It codes for CASSLVSSGSFYNEQFF.

The chain carries TRBV10-1 and TRBJ2-3; TRBD2 aligns across 8 bases. CDR1 is WNHNN and CDR2 is SYGVQD in the germline V gene (reference sequence). J gave up 0 bases and V 2 bases, and 4 bases lay outside the gene matches. The CDR3 runs 16 residues. The CDR3 DNA reads as TGCGCCAGCAGTGAGATTGGCGGGAGGAGCACAGATACGCAGTATTTT. It yields the protein CASSEIGGRSTDTQYF.

CDR3 nucleotides: TGTGCCAGCAGTGGATACAGCGTGATTGGGGCCAATGAGCAGTTCTTC. This translates into CASSGYSVIGANEQFF. The rearrangement links TRBV2 to TRBJ2-1, with D perhaps TRBD1 (5 bases). Between the trimmed V and J ends, which lost 4 bases and 6 bases, there was a span of 19 bases. The CDR3 is 16 amino acids. Per germline, CDR1 SNHLY and CDR2 FYNNEI.

This clone was observed a single time. V and J are TRBV6-5 and TRBJ2-7, with unresolved D. Deletions cut 2 bases from V and 1 base from J, with 9 bases between. Germline CDR1 MNHEY, CDR2 SVGAGI. CDR3 length equals 14 residues. Here the CDR3 reads CASSYGRVSYEQYF. DNA of the CDR3: TGTGCCAGCAGTTACGGAAGGGTATCCTACGAGCAGTACTTC.

As to this clone: Relative to the germline gene, one junction end is altered; a read error may explain this. Other DNA sequences from this sample encode an identical CDR3 as well. The chain uses TRBV4-1 and TRBJ1-1; D is unresolved. The CDR3 extends over 14 amino acids. Germline CDR1 MGHRA, CDR2 YSYEKL. The CDR3 DNA follows: TGCGCCAGCAGCCAAGAGGACGAGAACACTGAGGCTTTCTTT. Its protein is CASSQEDENTEAFF.

V gene TRBV6-5 combines with J gene TRBJ2-7, with TRBD1 identical over 9 bases. With V trimmed by 6 bases and J by 4 bases, 10 bases remained unmatched. This CDR3 has 15 residues. Germline CDR1 reads MNHEY; CDR2 reads SVGAGI. The DNA of the CDR3 is TGTGCCAGCAGCCCAAGGACAGGGGTTCGGTACGAGCAGTACTTC. It is translated as CASSPRTGVRYEQYF.

This rearrangement joins TRBV30 to TRBJ2-7; 10 bases line up with TRBD2. The junction had 6 bases not matched to a gene; V was cut back by 0 bases and J by 4 bases. Germline V gives CDR1 GTSNPN, CDR2 SVGIG (reference sequence). There are 15 residues in the CDR3. CDR3 bases: TGTGCCTGGAGTGTACGAGCGGGAGGGCCGTACGAGCAGTACTTC. Amino acids: CAWSVRAGGPYEQYF.

This chain joins TRBV11-3 and TRBJ2-1; a weak D match, TRBD1 (6 bases). Looked up from germline, CDR1 is SGHNT and CDR2 is YENEEA. The CDR3 totals 15 residues. Trimming took 2 bases from V and 5 from J, leaving 13 bases between them. CDR3: CASSLRQANNNEQFF. In nucleotides, the CDR3 is TGTGCCAGCAGCTTACGACAGGCGAATAACAATGAGCAGTTCTTC.

The V call is TRBV28, the J call TRBJ2-7; TRBD1 matches at 8 bases. V lost 6 bases, J lost 1 base, and 8 bases stayed unmatched. Germline CDR1 MDHEN, CDR2 SYDVKM. This CDR3 contains 15 residues. The CDR3 here is CASRPHGQGSYEQYF. The CDR3 DNA reads as TGTGCCAGCAGACCACACGGACAGGGATCCTACGAGCAGTACTTC.

The chain combines TRBV7-9 with TRBJ2-7; TRBD1 matches 10 bases. After removal of 5 bases from V and 3 bases from J, the junction contained 7 bases not matched to a gene. The germline CDR1 and CDR2 sequences are SEHNR and FQNEAQ (reference sequence). The CDR3 runs 15 residues. The chain's CDR3 is CASSPEDRGFYEQYF. CDR3 sequence (DNA): TGTGCCAGCAGCCCGGAGGACAGGGGGTTCTACGAGCAGTACTTC.

The J gene is TRBJ1-1, the V gene TRBV11-2; D uncertain. Germline V gene lookup returns CDR1 SGHAT and CDR2 FQNNGV. There are 13 residues in the CDR3. Trimming shortened V by 5 bases and J by 6 bases, and 13 bases separated the two germline ends. In nucleotides, the CDR3 is TGTGCCAGCAGCATTGGACTCGGTCCTGAAGCTTTCTTT. Protein: CASSIGLGPEAFF.

This sequence joins TRBV2 and TRBJ2-7, with a tentative D call TRBD2 (5 bases). The V end was cut by 1 base, the J end by 3 bases, with 10 bases between. The CDR3 consists of 14 residues. Germline assignment: CDR1 SNHLY and CDR2 FYNNEI. The CDR3 region is CASSEGAGIYEQYF. CDR3 sequence (DNA): TGTGCCAGCAGTGAAGGGGCCGGGATCTACGAGCAGTACTTC.

The rearrangement uses TRBV9 and TRBJ1-2, with D hard to call. Germline V lookup: CDR1 SGDLS, CDR2 YYNGEE. Trimming left V 3 bases short and J 0 bases short, with 21 bases between. CDR3 length equals 18 residues. This CDR3 is CASSGVIGSDSANYGYTF. CDR3 bases: TGTGCCAGCAGCGGAGTGATTGGCAGCGACTCAGCTAACTATGGCTACACCTTC. Filled out from reference TRBV9 and TRBJ1-2, the complete variable domain reads DSGVTQTPKHLITATGQRVTLRCSPRSGDLSVYWYQQSLDQGLQFLIQYYNGEERAKGNILERFSAQQFPDLHSELNLSSLELGDSALYFCASSGVIGSDSANYGYTFGSGTRLTVV.